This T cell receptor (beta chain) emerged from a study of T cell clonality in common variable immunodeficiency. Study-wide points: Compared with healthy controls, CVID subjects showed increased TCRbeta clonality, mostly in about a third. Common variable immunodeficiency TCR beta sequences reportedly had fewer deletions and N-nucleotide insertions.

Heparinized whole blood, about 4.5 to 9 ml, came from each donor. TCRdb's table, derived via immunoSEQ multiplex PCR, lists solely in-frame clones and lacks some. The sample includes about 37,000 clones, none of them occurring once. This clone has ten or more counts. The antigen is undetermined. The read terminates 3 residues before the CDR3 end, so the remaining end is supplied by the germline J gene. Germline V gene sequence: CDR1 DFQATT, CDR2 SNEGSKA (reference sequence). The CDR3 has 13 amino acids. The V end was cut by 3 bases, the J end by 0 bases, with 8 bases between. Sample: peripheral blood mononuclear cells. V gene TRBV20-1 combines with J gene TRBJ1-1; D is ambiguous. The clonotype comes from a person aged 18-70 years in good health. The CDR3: CSASYRMNTEAFF. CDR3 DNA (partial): TGCAGTGCTAGCTACAGAATGAACACTGAA.